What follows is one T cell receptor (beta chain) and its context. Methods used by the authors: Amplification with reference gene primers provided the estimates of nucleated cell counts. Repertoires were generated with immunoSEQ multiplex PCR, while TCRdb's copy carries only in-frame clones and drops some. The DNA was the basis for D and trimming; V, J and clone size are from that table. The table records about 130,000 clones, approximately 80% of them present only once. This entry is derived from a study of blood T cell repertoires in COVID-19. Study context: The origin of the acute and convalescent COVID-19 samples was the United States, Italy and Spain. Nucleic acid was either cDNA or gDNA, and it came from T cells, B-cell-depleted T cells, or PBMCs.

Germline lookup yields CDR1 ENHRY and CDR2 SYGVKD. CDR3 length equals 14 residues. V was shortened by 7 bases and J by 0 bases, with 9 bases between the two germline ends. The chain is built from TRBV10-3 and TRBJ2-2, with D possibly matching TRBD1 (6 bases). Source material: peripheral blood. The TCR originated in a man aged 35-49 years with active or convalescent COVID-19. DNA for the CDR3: TGTGCCATCAAAAGACAGGCGAACACCGGGGAGCTGTTTTTT. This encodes CAIKRQANTGELFF.